This T cell receptor (beta chain) was obtained from a study of T cell responses to AZD1222 COVID-19 vaccine. Worth noting for this clone: Its antigen is currently unknown.

The CDR3 extends over 17 amino acids. Trimming removed 3 bases from V and 1 base from J, with 19 bases in between. From germline, CDR1 is SGHNT and CDR2 YYREEE (reference sequence). Produced via immunoSEQ multiplex PCR; TCRdb's table is partial and in-frame only. The repertoire consists of around 100,000 clones, with roughly nine tenths occurring once and the leading ten covering approximately 1.2%. Whole-study results and caveats: Females made up more of the donors, who were largely white British, and clonal diversity may have come out too low.

The clonotype comes from an adult in good health. The starting material was peripheral blood, obtained on day 0 of AZD1222 vaccination. This chain connects TRBV5-4 to TRBJ1-1; D might be TRBD1 (6 bases). The CDR3, as DNA: TGTGCCAGCAGCTATTTTACAGCCGACAGGCCGAACACTGAAGCTTTCTTT. It specifies CASSYFTADRPNTEAFF.